Below are 10 T cell receptor beta chains sequenced from a single sample in a study of T cell repertoires in cytomegalovirus infection. TCRdb passed the reads through MiXCR, listing each CDR3 protein once. The profile covers roughly 570,000 distinct CDR3 sequences, with about 40% appearing a single time and 48% taken by the ten largest. Antigens for these TCRs are unknown. The material sequenced was cultured PBMCs, taken from culture after CMV antigen stimulation. These receptors all come from a human donor in good health (CMV status not recorded). Some clones in this sample may be carry-over from other donors' samples.

DNA of the CDR3: TGTGCCAGCAGCCCGAGCGGGGAAAGCACAGATACGCAGTATTTT. The encoded protein is CASSPSGESTDTQYF. The chain carries TRBV3-1 and TRBJ2-3, with 7 positions matching TRBD2. CDR1 and CDR2 (germline): LGHDT, YNNKEL (reference sequence). V was clipped by 4 bases and J by 0 bases; unmatched bases: 4. This CDR3 region has 15 residues.

This clonotype was detected a few times. This sequence joins TRBV6-2 or TRBV6-3 and TRBJ2-6; 9 nucleotides line up with TRBD1. V lost 10 bases and J lost 0; bases outside the gene matches: 16. The germline gives CDR1 MNHEY, CDR2 SVGEGT. The CDR3 is 19 amino acids. The CDR3 sequence: CATLADTGTGSSGANVLTF. Written as DNA, the CDR3 is TGTGCCACCCTTGCCGATACCGGGACAGGGAGCTCTGGGGCCAACGTCCTGACTTTC.

This clonotype has a single count. This chain's CDR3 is CASSQGTAGEWGNPEAFF. CDR3 nucleotides: TGCGCCAGCAGCCAAGGTACTGCAGGGGAGTGGGGAAACCCTGAAGCTTTCTTT. This chain uses TRBV4-3 with TRBJ1-1, with D possibly TRBD1 on 6 matching bases. Germline V gene sequence: CDR1 LGHNA, CDR2 YSLEER. The CDR3 spans 18 residues. The V end lost 1 base, the J end lost 6 bases, and 24 bases lay between the germline ends.

CDR3 residues: CASSTGVNYGYTF. As DNA, the CDR3 is TGTGCCAGCTCTACCGGGGTTAACTATGGCTACACCTTC. The V call is TRBV25-1, the J call TRBJ1-2; D is ambiguous. Between the trimmed V and J ends, which lost 8 bases and 1 base, there was a span of 11 bases. The germline CDR1 and CDR2 sequences are MGHDK and SYGVNS. The CDR3 is 13 amino acids.

This clonotype was recorded a few times. The genes are TRBV5-4 and TRBJ2-5; 9 bases match TRBD2. Trimming removed 6 bases from V and 5 bases from J; junction bases left unmatched: 11. Germline V gene lookup returns CDR1 SGHNT and CDR2 YYREEE (reference sequence). CDR3 size: 15 residues. CDR3 DNA: TGTGCCAGCACCTCTCATGGCGGGGGGGGCGAGACCCAGTACTTC. Amino acid sequence: CASTSHGGGGETQYF.

In this sample, this clonotype turned up many times. DNA for the CDR3: TGTGCCAGCAGCTTAGCGTTCCGCGGGAGTACCGCAGATACGCAGTATTTT. Residues: CASSLAFRGSTADTQYF. This chain connects TRBV7-2 to TRBJ2-3, with TRBD2 identical over 7 bases. Trimming cost V 0 bases and J 4 bases; bases outside gene matches: 10. The CDR3 is made up of 17 amino acids. The germline gives CDR1 SGHTA, CDR2 FQGNSA.

This chain connects TRBV2 to TRBJ1-2; no clear D. With 0 bases removed from V and 3 bases from J, the gap between germline ends came to 11 bases. CDR3 length equals 15 residues. From germline, CDR1 is SNHLY and CDR2 FYNNEI. The CDR3 loop is CASSEAVSGYYGYTF. CDR3 in DNA: TGTGCCAGCAGTGAAGCGGTATCGGGGTACTATGGCTACACCTTC.

This clonotype has just a few counts. This chain uses TRBV7-6 with TRBJ2-3, with 11 bases aligning to TRBD2. V shed 5 bases and J 5 bases; nucleotides not matched to a gene: 9. Per the germline V gene, CDR1 is SGHVS and CDR2 is FNYEAQ. This CDR3 contains 16 residues. The CDR3 bases are TGTGCCAGCAGCACCTATAGCGGGGGGGATAGAGATACGCAGTATTTT. Amino acids: CASSTYSGGDRDTQYF.

The gene calls are TRBV7-4 and TRBJ1-6; D not certain. Trimming stripped 4 bases from V and 8 bases from J, with 15 bases between. The V gene's germline CDR1 is SGHVT and CDR2 SQSDAQ. CDR3 length equals 15 residues. In DNA, the CDR3 is TGTGCCAGCAGCTCAATGCTAGGGTCGGATTCACCCCTCCACTTT. It specifies CASSSMLGSDSPLHF.

The chain recombines TRBV27 with TRBJ1-2; D remains ambiguous. Germline assignment: CDR1 MNHEY and CDR2 SMNVEV (reference sequence). Trimming took off 6 bases at V and 8 bases at J, with 31 bases between the two ends. The CDR3 has 18 amino acids. The CDR3 protein is CASRRRDPGWVAPYGYTF. CDR3 coding DNA: TGTGCCAGCAGGCGACGGGATCCCGGTTGGGTTGCCCCATACGGCTACACCTTC.